This T cell receptor beta chain was sequenced for a study of response to subunit inactivated influenza vaccine. One entry per CDR3 protein results from TCRdb running MiXCR on the RT-PCR reads. The sample includes about 780,000 distinct CDR3 sequences, about 18% seen only once; the top ten take 11%. This specimen consisted of PBMCs from blood, obtained 4 to 6 days after vaccination. This sequence originates from a man over 45 who received an inactivated influenza vaccine.

The CDR3 DNA is TGTGCCAGCAGTTACAGGAGGCTAGCGGTCCGCTCCTACAATGAGCAGTTCTTC. Amino acids: CASSYRRLAVRSYNEQFF. V gene TRBV12-3 or TRBV12-4 combines with J gene TRBJ2-1; 7 bases match TRBD2. With 4 bases clipped from V and 0 bases from J, the junction kept 12 bases outside the gene matches. This CDR3 spans 18 amino acids.